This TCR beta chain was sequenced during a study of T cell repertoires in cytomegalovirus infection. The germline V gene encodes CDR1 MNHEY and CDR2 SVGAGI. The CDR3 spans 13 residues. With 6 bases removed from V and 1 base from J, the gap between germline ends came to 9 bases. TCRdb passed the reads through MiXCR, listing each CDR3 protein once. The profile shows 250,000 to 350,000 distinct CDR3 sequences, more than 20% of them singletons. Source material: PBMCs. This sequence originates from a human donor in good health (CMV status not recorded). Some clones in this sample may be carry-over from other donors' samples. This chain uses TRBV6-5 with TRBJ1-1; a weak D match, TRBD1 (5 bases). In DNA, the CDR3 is TGTGCCAGCAGAACGACAGAGAACACTGAAGCTTTCTTT. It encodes CASRTTENTEAFF.